This entry features one T cell receptor beta chain sequence. Its antigen remains unidentified. The sample comes from a study of neoadjuvant nivolumab and ipilimumab in lung cancer. TCRdb keeps only in-frame clones here, not all; method: immunoSEQ multiplex PCR. The sample lists tens of thousands of clones, 75% to 85% seen once, with 5% to 6.5% in the top ten. V lost 6 bases to trimming and J lost 8 bases, with 4 bases between them. CDR1 SNHLY and CDR2 FYNNEI come from the germline V gene. The length of the CDR3 is 9 residues. Broader study findings: Resected tumors had greater TCR richness and clonality than uninvolved lung. Higher pretherapy blood TCR richness went with higher resected-tumor richness.

This specimen consisted of tumor tissue, obtained after neoadjuvant nivolumab, alone or with ipilimumab, at or shortly before surgery. The origin of this receptor is an adult with non-small cell lung cancer. The chain carries TRBV2 and TRBJ1-2, with unresolved D. Here the CDR3 DNA reads TGTGCCAGCAGCCCCGGCTACACCTTC. This translates into CASSPGYTF.